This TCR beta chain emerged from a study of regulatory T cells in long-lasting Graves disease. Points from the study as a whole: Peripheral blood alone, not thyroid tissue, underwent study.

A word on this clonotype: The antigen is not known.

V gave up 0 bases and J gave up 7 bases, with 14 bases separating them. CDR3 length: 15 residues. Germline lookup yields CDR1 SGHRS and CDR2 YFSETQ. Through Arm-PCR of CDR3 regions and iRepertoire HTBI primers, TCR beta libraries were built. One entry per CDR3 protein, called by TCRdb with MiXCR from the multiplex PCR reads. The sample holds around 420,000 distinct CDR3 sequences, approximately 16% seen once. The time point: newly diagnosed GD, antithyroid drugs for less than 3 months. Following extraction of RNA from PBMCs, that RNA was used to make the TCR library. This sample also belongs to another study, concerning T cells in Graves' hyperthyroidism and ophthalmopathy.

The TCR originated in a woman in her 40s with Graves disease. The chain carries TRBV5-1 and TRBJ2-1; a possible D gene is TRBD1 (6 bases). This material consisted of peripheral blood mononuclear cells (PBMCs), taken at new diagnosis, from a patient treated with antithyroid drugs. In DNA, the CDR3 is TGCGCCAGCAGCTTGGCGGGACCCCAGGGGAATGAGCAGTTCTTC. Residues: CASSLAGPQGNEQFF.